These 31 T cell receptor beta chains originate from one sample sequenced in a study of OX40 agonist ivuxolimab in advanced cancers. Profiled with immunoSEQ multiplex PCR; TCRdb holds only in-frame clones, not every one. The sample has 70,000 or so clones, roughly 86% seen once; the top ten hold nearly 8%. The source was CD4+ or CD8+ T cells sorted from blood, collected in a trial of the OX40 agonist ivuxolimab. All receptors derive from an adult with an advanced solid tumor such as melanoma, head and neck, liver or kidney cancer.

The chain joins TRBV7-9 to TRBJ2-7; 7 bases line up with TRBD1. The CDR3 is 14 residues long. Germline assignment: CDR1 SEHNR and CDR2 FQNEAQ (reference sequence). Trimming at V came to 5 bases and at J to 5 bases, leaving 9 bases not matched to a gene. This CDR3 is CASSRDRVVNEQYF. The CDR3, as DNA: TGTGCCAGCAGCCGTGACAGGGTCGTCAACGAGCAGTACTTC.

The CDR3: CASSDRGINEQFF. The CDR3 DNA is TGTGCCAGCAGTGACAGGGGTATCAATGAGCAGTTCTTC. V is TRBV6-4 and J is TRBJ2-1; D is perhaps TRBD1 (5 bases). The CDR3 runs 13 residues. Trimming cost V 2 bases and J 6 bases, with 8 bases left between them. Germline values: CDR1 MRHNA, CDR2 SNTAGT.

The J gene is TRBJ2-2, the V gene TRBV19, with 7 bases lining up with TRBD1. V shed 10 bases, J shed 0 bases, and the junction held 8 bases outside the gene matches. CDR3 length: 15 amino acids. Per germline, CDR1 LNHDA and CDR2 SQIVND (reference sequence). CDR3 nucleotide sequence: TGTGCCACCGGGACAGTCCCAACGAACACCGGGGAGCTGTTTTTT. It specifies CATGTVPTNTGELFF. The entire variable domain, with the rest obtained from reference TRBV19 and TRBJ2-2, is as follows: DGGITQSPKYLFRKEGQNVTLSCEQNLNHDAMYWYRQDPGQGLRLIYYSQIVNDFQKGDIAEGYSVSREKKESFPLTVTSAQKNPTAFYLCATGTVPTNTGELFFGEGSRLTVL.

The V and J genes are TRBV21-1 and TRBJ2-7; the DNA was not compared with TRBD1, the D call given in the table. TRBV21-1 is annotated as a pseudogene. CDR3 length equals 15 residues. The CDR3: CASSKYRSRTYEQYF. For the CDR3, the DNA is TGTGCCAGCAGCAAATACCGGTCCAGGACCTACGAGCAGTACTTC.

The chain couples TRBV7-9 to TRBJ1-2; possible D gene TRBD1, 5 bases. Trimming cost V 1 base and J 2 bases, with 14 bases left between them. The CDR3 extends over 16 amino acids. CDR1 and CDR2 from the germline V gene are SEHNR and FQNEAQ (reference sequence). CDR3 in DNA: TGTGCCAGCAGCTTAGAATTTTGGGGCCAGAACTATGGCTACACCTTC. It specifies CASSLEFWGQNYGYTF.

J is TRBJ2-7 and V is TRBV5-1; 13 bases agree with TRBD2. The CDR3 is 16 amino acids. Trimming at V came to 4 bases and at J to 4 bases, leaving 8 bases not matched to a gene. Germline V gene data show CDR1 as SGHRS and CDR2 as YFSETQ. In DNA form, the CDR3 reads TGCGCCAGCAGCCCACGAGGACTAGCGGGGGTTTACGAGCAGTACTTC. It codes for CASSPRGLAGVYEQYF.

This clone was picked up one time. This chain uses TRBV9 with TRBJ2-1; weak D call: TRBD2 (5 bases). The CDR3 sequence is 15 residues long. The V end lost 2 bases, the J end lost 9 bases, and 18 bases lay between the germline ends. From germline, CDR1 is SGDLS and CDR2 YYNGEE. Written as DNA, the CDR3 is TGTGCCAGCAGCGTGATACTCGGCCCTGAGGGTGAGCAGTTCTTC. Residues: CASSVILGPEGEQFF. The whole variable domain, remainder taken from reference TRBV9 and TRBJ2-1, is DSGVTQTPKHLITATGQRVTLRCSPRSGDLSVYWYQQSLDQGLQFLIQYYNGEERAKGNILERFSAQQFPDLHSELNLSSLELGDSALYFCASSVILGPEGEQFFGPGTRLTVL.

The J gene is TRBJ2-1, the V gene TRBV18; 7 nucleotides line up with TRBD2. After removal of 3 bases from V and 4 bases from J, the junction contained 9 bases not matched to a gene. The CDR3 is 16 residues long. The V gene's germline CDR1 is KGHSH and CDR2 LQKENI. This chain's CDR3 is CASSPGGAGIYNEQFF. In nucleotides, the CDR3 is TGTGCCAGCTCACCGGGTGGAGCGGGAATATACAATGAGCAGTTCTTC.

V and J are TRBV12-2 and TRBJ1-2; the table gives TRBD1 as D, unverified against the DNA. TRBV12-2 is a listed pseudogene. This CDR3 is 13 amino acids long. CDR3 protein: CAKFRGLAYGYTF. CDR3 in DNA: TGTGCAAAATTCAGGGGGCTTGCCTATGGCTACACCTTC.

The chain couples TRBV27 to TRBJ2-7; 8 bases match TRBD1. J lost 0 bases, V lost 5 bases, and 6 bases had no gene match. CDR1 is MNHEY, CDR2 SMNVEV, per germline (reference sequence). The CDR3 is made up of 15 amino acids. The CDR3 region has the DNA TGTGCCAGCAGTCGCGGGACAGGCGTCTCCTACGAGCAGTACTTC. This codes for CASSRGTGVSYEQYF.

This chain links TRBV7-2 with TRBJ2-2, with 10 positions matching TRBD2. Germline CDR1 SGHTA, CDR2 FQGNSA. The trim removed 3 bases at V and 5 bases at J, leaving 3 bases unmatched. This CDR3 contains 15 residues. CDR3 amino acids: CASSFSGGATGELFF. The CDR3 nucleotides are TGTGCCAGCAGCTTCAGCGGGGGGGCGACCGGGGAGCTGTTTTTT.

The rearrangement joins TRBV2 to TRBJ1-5; possibly TRBD1 for D (5 bases). V lost 6 bases and J 6 bases, leaving 21 bases between the germline ends. The germline CDR1 and CDR2 sequences are SNHLY and FYNNEI. The CDR3 is made up of 16 amino acids. The CDR3 bases are TGTGCCAGCAGAGAAAACTCCGGACAATTCCGTCAGCCCCAGCATTTT. It encodes CASRENSGQFRQPQHF.

The J gene is TRBJ1-1, the V gene TRBV11-2; D is perhaps TRBD1 (6 bases). Per germline, CDR1 SGHAT and CDR2 FQNNGV. Trimming removed 0 bases at V and 2 bases at J, with 13 bases between. CDR3 size: 16 residues. The CDR3 DNA reads as TGTGCCAGCAGCTTAGATTCGCAGGGGAGCAACACTGAAGCTTTCTTT. It is translated as CASSLDSQGSNTEAFF.

The V and J genes are TRBV10-3 and TRBJ1-1; 8 bases match TRBD1. The CDR3 sequence is 14 residues long. CDR1 and CDR2 from the germline V gene are ENHRY and SYGVKD. V shed 6 bases, J shed 0 bases, and the junction held 3 bases outside the gene matches. The CDR3 DNA follows: TGTGCCATCAGGAGGACAGGGCTGAACACTGAAGCTTTCTTT. Encoded protein: CAIRRTGLNTEAFF.

This clone was recorded once. This chain connects TRBV4-2 to TRBJ2-6; D is undetermined. V was shortened by 5 bases and J by 0 bases, with 11 bases between the two germline ends. The germline gives CDR1 LGHNA, CDR2 YNFKEQ. The CDR3 totals 16 residues. The CDR3 region is CASSFHSPSGANVLTF. In DNA form, the CDR3 reads TGTGCCAGCAGCTTCCATTCACCCTCTGGGGCCAACGTCCTGACTTTC.

The chain employs TRBV29-1 and TRBJ2-7; D is uncertain. Germline V gives CDR1 SQVTM, CDR2 ANQGSEA. Trimming pared 6 bases from V and 5 bases from J, leaving 14 bases between. This CDR3 region has 12 residues. The CDR3 is CSVTNKLDEQYF. The CDR3, as DNA: TGCAGCGTAACCAATAAGTTGGACGAGCAGTACTTC.

This clone was observed a single time. DNA for the CDR3: TGTGCCAGCAGTTCCGCGGGGACTGGACAGAATGGCTACACCTTC. The encoded protein is CASSSAGTGQNGYTF. The chain is built from TRBV2 and TRBJ1-2; maybe TRBD1 (6 bases). The CDR3 is made up of 15 amino acids. V dropped 5 bases and J dropped 6 bases, with 19 bases sitting between them. Germline CDR1 reads SNHLY; CDR2 reads FYNNEI.

The rearrangement links TRBV5-8 to TRBJ2-2; TRBD2 aligns across 8 bases. The CDR3 totals 17 residues. V lost 2 bases to trimming and J lost 6 bases; unmatched junction nucleotides: 12. Germline V lookup: CDR1 SGHTS, CDR2 YDEGEE. CDR3: CASSFVRSGRMPGELFF. The DNA for the CDR3 is TGTGCCAGCAGCTTCGTTAGGAGCGGGAGAATGCCCGGGGAGCTGTTTTTT.

The chain uses TRBV5-4 and TRBJ2-7; D remains ambiguous. The CDR3 is 15 residues long. Germline CDR1 SGHNT, CDR2 YYREEE (reference sequence). Trimming cost V 2 bases and J 5 bases, with 17 bases left between them. The CDR3 DNA reads as TGTGCCAGCAGCTTAAACAAGAGGATCCCCAACGAGCAGTACTTC. Its translation is CASSLNKRIPNEQYF.

This clone has only one observation. The rearrangement joins TRBV30 to TRBJ1-1; D not certain. This CDR3 spans 11 amino acids. V lost 8 bases, J lost 5 bases, and 12 bases lay in between. The germline CDR1 and CDR2 sequences are GTSNPN and SVGIG (reference sequence). The CDR3 DNA reads TGTGCCGGAGGGAGTGGAACTGAAGCTTTCTTT. It is translated as CAGGSGTEAFF.

V gene TRBV7-2 combines with J gene TRBJ2-1; D is possibly TRBD2 (5 bases). The CDR3 covers 15 residues. Trimming pared 1 base from V and 3 bases from J, leaving 10 bases between. CDR1 SGHTA and CDR2 FQGNSA come from the germline V gene. In DNA form, the CDR3 reads TGTGCCAGCAGCTTAGAACCTAGCTTCTACAATGAGCAGTTCTTC. The encoded protein is CASSLEPSFYNEQFF.

This clone was counted a few times. J is TRBJ1-2 and V is TRBV11-2; the D is unclear. V dropped 2 bases and J dropped 4 bases, with 20 bases sitting between them. CDR1 is SGHAT and CDR2 is FQNNGV in the germline V gene. The length of the CDR3 is 17 residues. In DNA form, the CDR3 reads TGTGCCAGCAGCTTACCGAACATAGCGGGATTTGGCTATGGCTACACCTTC. Its protein is CASSLPNIAGFGYGYTF. Full variable domain (missing parts from reference TRBV11-2 and TRBJ1-2): EAGVAQSPRYKIIEKRQSVAFWCNPISGHATLYWYQQILGQGPKLLIQFQNNGVVDDSQLPKDRFSAERLKGVDSTLKIQPAKLEDSAVYLCASSLPNIAGFGYGYTFGSGTRLTVV.

The chain uses TRBV5-1 and TRBJ1-1; a possible D gene is TRBD1 (5 bases). The CDR3 length is 14 residues. The germline V gene encodes CDR1 SGHRS and CDR2 YFSETQ. V dropped 7 bases and J dropped 0 bases, with 13 bases sitting between them. The CDR3 sequence is CASRTRGVNTEAFF. Here the CDR3 DNA reads TGCGCCAGCCGGACCCGGGGGGTGAACACTGAAGCTTTCTTT. The entire variable domain, with the rest obtained from reference TRBV5-1 and TRBJ1-1, is as follows: KAGVTQTPRYLIKTRGQQVTLSCSPISGHRSVSWYQQTPGQGLQFLFEYFSETQRNKGNFPGRFSGRQFSNSRSEMNVSTLELGDSALYLCASRTRGVNTEAFFGQGTRLTVV.

This sequence joins TRBV18 and TRBJ2-1; 8 bases are shared with TRBD2. Germline CDR1 reads KGHSH; CDR2 reads LQKENI. V lost 1 base and J lost 9; bases outside the gene matches: 8. CDR3 length equals 15 residues. This CDR3 is CASSPLGTSGGEQFF. CDR3 in DNA: TGTGCCAGCTCACCACTAGGGACTAGTGGAGGTGAGCAGTTCTTC.

The chain recombines TRBV27 with TRBJ2-7; 8 bases map to TRBD2. The CDR3 loop spans 17 amino acids. The trim removed 3 bases at V and 5 bases at J, leaving 15 bases unmatched. Germline CDR1 is MNHEY and CDR2 is SMNVEV (reference sequence). Here the CDR3 reads CASSFGSRRGGQDEQYF. CDR3 sequence (DNA): TGTGCCAGCAGTTTCGGGTCTCGACGGGGGGGCCAGGACGAGCAGTACTTC.

The gene calls are TRBV9 and TRBJ1-4; unclear D gene. The CDR3 has 15 residues. The germline gives CDR1 SGDLS, CDR2 YYNGEE. Trimming took off 4 bases at V and 8 bases at J, with 18 bases between the two ends. The CDR3 loop reads CASSPGSSNGEKLFF. CDR3 bases: TGTGCCAGCAGCCCCGGGTCAAGCAATGGCGAAAAACTGTTTTTT.

The chain couples TRBV28 to TRBJ2-7; TRBD1 is a possible D gene (5 bases). The CDR3 totals 11 residues. The germline gives CDR1 MDHEN, CDR2 SYDVKM. Trimming cost V 8 bases and J 3 bases, with 8 bases left between them. In DNA, the CDR3 is TGTGCCAGCTCCAGGGACTACGAGCAGTACTTC. Translated, it gives CASSRDYEQYF.

This clone was detected only a few times. This chain connects TRBV19 to TRBJ1-1, with 8 bases fitting TRBD1. The CDR3 totals 16 residues. Looked up from germline, CDR1 is LNHDA and CDR2 is SQIVND (reference sequence). V lost 7 bases and J lost 5; bases outside the gene matches: 15. The CDR3 DNA follows: TGTGCCAGTATCAAACCAAACGTACAGGGGGGGACTGAAGCTTTCTTT. Translated: CASIKPNVQGGTEAFF.

This chain joins TRBV5-5 and TRBJ2-2; 11 bases agree with TRBD1. The CDR3 has 19 amino acids. The junction had 11 bases not matched to a gene; V was cut back by 0 bases and J by 4 bases. The V gene's germline CDR1 is SGHKS and CDR2 YYEKEE (reference sequence). Here the CDR3 reads CASSLEGTGGSRSTGELFF. The DNA of the CDR3 is TGTGCCAGCAGCTTGGAGGGGACAGGGGGTTCAAGAAGCACCGGGGAGCTGTTTTTT. The whole variable domain, remainder taken from reference TRBV5-5 and TRBJ2-2, is DAGVTQSPTHLIKTRGQQVTLRCSPISGHKSVSWYQQVLGQGPQFIFQYYEKEERGRGNFPDRFSARQFPNYSSELNVNALLLGDSALYLCASSLEGTGGSRSTGELFFGEGSRLTVL.

This clone was observed a single time. The V gene is TRBV6-6, the J gene TRBJ1-5; possible D gene TRBD1, 6 bases. V was pared by 8 bases and J by 3 bases, with 8 bases between. This CDR3 contains 12 residues. Germline CDR1 is MNHNY and CDR2 is SVGAGI (reference sequence). CDR3 residues: CASGQNNQPQHF. CDR3 bases: TGTGCCAGCGGACAGAACAATCAGCCCCAGCATTTT.

In this sample, this clone turned up once. This chain connects TRBV6-6 to TRBJ1-6; the D gene is possibly TRBD1 (5 bases). This CDR3 is 15 amino acids long. The V end lost 7 bases, the J end lost 4 bases, and 14 bases lay between the germline ends. Germline assignment: CDR1 MNHNY and CDR2 SVGAGI (reference sequence). CDR3 DNA sequence: TGTGCCAGCAAAATCGGGACGAAATATAATTCACCCCTCCACTTT. Translated, it gives CASKIGTKYNSPLHF.